These 7 T cell receptor beta chains came from one sample sequenced in a study of blood T cell repertoires in COVID-19. Repertoires were generated with immunoSEQ multiplex PCR, while TCRdb's copy carries only in-frame clones and drops some. This sample yields approximately 200,000 clones, of which roughly 88% are seen a single time; roughly 9.7% belongs to the top ten. The sample was peripheral blood. The receptors stem from a human donor with active or convalescent COVID-19. The donor label of this sample is uncertain.

The V call is TRBV21-1, the J call TRBJ2-7; the D call of TRBD2 is as the table states it, not checked on the DNA. TRBV21-1 corresponds to a pseudogene. The CDR3 spans 15 residues. CDR3 residues: CASSKLAGEGYEQYF. The CDR3 DNA is TGTGCCAGCAGCAAACTCGCAGGGGAGGGCTACGAGCAGTACTTC.

This clone was detected many times. The rearrangement joins TRBV4-1 to TRBJ2-3, with 10 bases that match TRBD1. J lost 5 bases, V lost 6 bases, and 5 bases had no gene match. The germline V gene has CDR1 MGHRA and CDR2 YSYEKL. The CDR3 covers 14 residues. The DNA of the CDR3 is TGCGCCAGCAGGGACAGGGGGTCCGAAGATACGCAGTATTTT. It specifies CASRDRGSEDTQYF.

The rearrangement links TRBV18 to TRBJ2-7, with D unresolved. The germline CDR1 and CDR2 sequences are KGHSH and LQKENI. This CDR3 spans 14 amino acids. Between the trimmed V and J ends, which lost 2 bases and 0 bases, there was a span of 8 bases. CDR3 sequence (DNA): TGTGCCAGCTCACCAACAGCTTCCTCCTACGAGCAGTACTTC. Residues: CASSPTASSYEQYF. The entire variable domain, with the rest obtained from reference TRBV18 and TRBJ2-7, is as follows: NAGVMQNPRHLVRRRGQEARLRCSPMKGHSHVYWYRQLPEEGLKFMVYLQKENIIDESGMPKERFSAEFPKEGPSILRIQQVVRGDSAAYFCASSPTASSYEQYFGPGTRLTVT.

J is TRBJ1-4 and V is TRBV4-2, with unresolved D. The CDR3 has 16 residues. CDR1 LGHNA and CDR2 YNFKEQ come from the germline V gene. The V end lost 1 base, the J end lost 0 bases, and 9 bases lay between the germline ends. Written as DNA, the CDR3 is TGTGCCAGCAGCCAAGCTGACACCGCAACTAATGAAAAACTGTTTTTT. It yields the protein CASSQADTATNEKLFF.

The chain links TRBV5-4 to TRBJ2-1; 9 bases line up with TRBD2. V dropped 4 bases and J dropped 6; count of bases not matched to a gene: 11. This CDR3 is 16 amino acids long. Germline CDR1 is SGHNT and CDR2 is YYREEE (reference sequence). Here the CDR3 DNA reads TGTGCCAGCAGCCCCGGGGTAGCGGGGGAGGGCAATGAGCAGTTCTTC. This gives the protein CASSPGVAGEGNEQFF.

V and J are TRBV14 and TRBJ2-3; D remains unclear. The CDR3 length is 15 residues. V was pared by 4 bases and J by 0 bases, with 11 bases between. Germline V gene sequence: CDR1 SGHDN, CDR2 FVKESK. CDR3 amino acids: CASSRRNPSTDTQYF. In nucleotides, the CDR3 is TGTGCCAGCAGCCGTAGAAACCCTAGCACAGATACGCAGTATTTT.

CDR3 coding DNA: TGTGCCAGCAGCTGGCTGGACAGGGACCATCAGCCCCAGCATTTT. As protein: CASSWLDRDHQPQHF. The V gene is TRBV5-8, the J gene TRBJ1-5; 8 positions match TRBD1. With V trimmed by 3 bases and J by 5 bases, 7 bases remained unmatched. CDR1 and CDR2 from the germline V gene are SGHTS and YDEGEE. CDR3 length: 15 residues.